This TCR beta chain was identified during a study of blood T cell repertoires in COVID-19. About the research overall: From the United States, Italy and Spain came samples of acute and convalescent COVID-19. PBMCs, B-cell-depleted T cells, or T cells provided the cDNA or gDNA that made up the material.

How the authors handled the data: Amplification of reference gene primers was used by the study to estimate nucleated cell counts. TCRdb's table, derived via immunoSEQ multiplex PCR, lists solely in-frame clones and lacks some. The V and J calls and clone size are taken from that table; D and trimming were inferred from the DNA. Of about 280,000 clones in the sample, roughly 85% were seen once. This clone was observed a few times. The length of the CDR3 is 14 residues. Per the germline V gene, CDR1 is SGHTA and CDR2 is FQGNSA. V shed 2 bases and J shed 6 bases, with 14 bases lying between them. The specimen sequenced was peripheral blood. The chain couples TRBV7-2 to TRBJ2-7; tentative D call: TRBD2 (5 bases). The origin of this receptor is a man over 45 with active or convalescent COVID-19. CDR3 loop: CASSLIFGGSEQYF. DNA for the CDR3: TGTGCCAGCAGCTTAATTTTCGGAGGCTCCGAGCAGTACTTC.